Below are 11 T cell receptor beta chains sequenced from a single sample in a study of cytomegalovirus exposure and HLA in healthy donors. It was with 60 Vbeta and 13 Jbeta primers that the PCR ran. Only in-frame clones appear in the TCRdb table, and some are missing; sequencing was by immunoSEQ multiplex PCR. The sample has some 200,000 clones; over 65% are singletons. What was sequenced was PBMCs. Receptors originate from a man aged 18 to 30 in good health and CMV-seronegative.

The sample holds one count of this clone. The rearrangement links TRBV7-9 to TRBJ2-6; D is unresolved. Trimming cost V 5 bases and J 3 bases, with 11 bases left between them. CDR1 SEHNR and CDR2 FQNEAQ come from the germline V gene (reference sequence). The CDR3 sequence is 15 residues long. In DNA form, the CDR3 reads TGTGCCAGCAGCCTTATGTCAGGTGGGGCCAACGTCCTGACTTTC. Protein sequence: CASSLMSGGANVLTF.

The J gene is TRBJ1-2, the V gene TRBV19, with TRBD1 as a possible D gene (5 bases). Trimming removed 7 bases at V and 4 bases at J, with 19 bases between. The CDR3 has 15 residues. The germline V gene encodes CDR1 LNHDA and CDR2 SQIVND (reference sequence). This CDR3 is CASTLVRTGFYGYTF. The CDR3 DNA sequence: TGTGCCAGTACTCTCGTCAGAACAGGCTTCTATGGCTACACCTTC.

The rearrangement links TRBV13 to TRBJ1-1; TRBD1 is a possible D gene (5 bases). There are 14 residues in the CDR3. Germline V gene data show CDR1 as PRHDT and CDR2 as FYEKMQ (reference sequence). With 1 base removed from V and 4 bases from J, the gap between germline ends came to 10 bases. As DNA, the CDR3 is TGTGCCAGCAGCTTAGTTAGGGGTTCCACTGAAGCTTTCTTT. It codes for CASSLVRGSTEAFF.

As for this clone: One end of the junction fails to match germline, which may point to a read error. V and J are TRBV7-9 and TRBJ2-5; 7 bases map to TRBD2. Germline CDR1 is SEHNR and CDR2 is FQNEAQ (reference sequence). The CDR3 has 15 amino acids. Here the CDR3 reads CSSSRGRESVETQYF. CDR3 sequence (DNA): TGTTCCAGCAGCCGAGGGAGGGAGTCCGTAGAGACCCAGTACTTC.

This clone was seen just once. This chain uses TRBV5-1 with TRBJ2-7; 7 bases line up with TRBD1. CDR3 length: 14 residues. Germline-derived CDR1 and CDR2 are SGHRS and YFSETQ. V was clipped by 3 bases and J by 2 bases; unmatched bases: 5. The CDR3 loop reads CASSSRDSTYEQYF. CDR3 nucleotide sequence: TGCGCCAGCAGCTCCCGGGACAGCACCTACGAGCAGTACTTC.

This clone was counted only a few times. CDR3 sequence reads: CASSYSGQGNYGYTF. The CDR3 region has the DNA TGTGCCAGCAGTTACTCGGGACAGGGGAACTATGGCTACACCTTC. This rearrangement joins TRBV6-5 to TRBJ1-2, with 10 nucleotides matching TRBD1. Germline CDR1 and CDR2: MNHEY and SVGAGI. The CDR3 contains 15 residues. Trimming took 0 bases from V and 2 from J; bases not matched to a gene: 0.

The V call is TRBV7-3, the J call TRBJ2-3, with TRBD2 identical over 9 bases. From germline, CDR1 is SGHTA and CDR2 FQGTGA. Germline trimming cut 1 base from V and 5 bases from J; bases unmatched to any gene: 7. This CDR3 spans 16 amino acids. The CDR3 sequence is CASSLSPAGGGDTQYF. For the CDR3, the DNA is TGTGCCAGCAGCTTAAGTCCAGCGGGAGGAGGAGATACGCAGTATTTT.

CDR3 coding DNA: TGTGCCAGCTCAGCAGGTAGTTGGGAGCAGTACTTC. Translated: CASSAGSWEQYF. The J gene is TRBJ2-7, the V gene TRBV18; D not certain. The length of the CDR3 is 12 residues. CDR1 and CDR2 (germline): KGHSH, LQKENI. Trimming stripped 5 bases from V and 7 bases from J, with 12 bases between.

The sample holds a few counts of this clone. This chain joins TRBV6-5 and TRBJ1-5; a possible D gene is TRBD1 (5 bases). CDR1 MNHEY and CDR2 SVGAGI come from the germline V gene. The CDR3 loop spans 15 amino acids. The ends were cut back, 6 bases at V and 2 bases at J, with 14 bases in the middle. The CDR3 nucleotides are TGTGCCAGCAGCCGAATTCAGGGTGGCAATCAGCCCCAGCATTTT. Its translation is CASSRIQGGNQPQHF.

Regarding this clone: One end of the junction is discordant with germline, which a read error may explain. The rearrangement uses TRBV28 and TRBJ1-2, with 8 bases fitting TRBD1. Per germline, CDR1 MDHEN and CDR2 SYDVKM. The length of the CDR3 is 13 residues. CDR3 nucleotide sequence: TGTGCCAGCAGTTCTCACTCCGGTAGGACAGGGCACTTC. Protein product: CASSSHSGRTGHF.

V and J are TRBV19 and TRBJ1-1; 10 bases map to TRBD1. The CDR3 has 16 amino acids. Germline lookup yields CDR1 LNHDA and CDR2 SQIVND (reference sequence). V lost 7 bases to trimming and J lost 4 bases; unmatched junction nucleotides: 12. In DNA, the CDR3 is TGTGCCAGTATGGAAGCCAGACAGGGGGCACGCACTGAAGCTTTCTTT. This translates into CASMEARQGARTEAFF.